What follows are 11 T cell receptor beta chains derived from one specimen sequenced in a study of blood T cell repertoires in COVID-19 (dated by TCRdb to the early 2020s). Library prep was done by the immunoSEQ multiplex PCR assay. Drawn from immuneACCESS, this table holds only the in-frame rearrangements with V and J called that TCRdb kept. Clones are partly lost; checked studies trace under half to an unresolved V gene and leave the rest unexplained. The sample includes roughly 250,000 clones, with 80% to 90% observed a single time. Approximately 12% of the sample lies in the top ten. Sequencing was performed on peripheral blood. The receptor source for this set is a woman under 40 with COVID-19, enrolled during active disease.

The chain couples TRBV21-1 to TRBJ1-3; TRBD1 reflects the table's D call only, with no check against the DNA. TRBV21-1 is a recognized pseudogene. This CDR3 is built from 18 residues. The CDR3 region has the DNA TGTGCCAGCAGCAAAGCTGGGACAGGAGGGGTCTCTGGAAACACCATATATTTT. Protein: CASSKAGTGGVSGNTIYF.

This chain uses TRBV7-8 with TRBJ1-2; D remains ambiguous. CDR1 is SGHVS and CDR2 is FQNEAQ in the germline V gene. Trimming stripped 5 bases from V and 0 bases from J, with 7 bases between. This CDR3 has 13 residues. In DNA form, the CDR3 reads TGTGCCAGCAGCATAAGCACTAACTATGGCTACACCTTC. It codes for CASSISTNYGYTF.

J is TRBJ2-1 and V is TRBV11-2; D might be TRBD2 (7 bases). Germline assignment: CDR1 SGHAT and CDR2 FQNNGV. V was trimmed by 1 base and J by 7 bases, leaving 20 bases between them. CDR3 length: 17 amino acids. The CDR3 loop reads CASSLVRRTGGRNEQFF. The CDR3 nucleotides read TGTGCCAGCAGCTTAGTCCGCAGGACGGGGGGCAGGAATGAGCAGTTCTTC.

The chain combines TRBV19 with TRBJ1-2; 8 nucleotides agree with TRBD1. Looked up from germline, CDR1 is LNHDA and CDR2 is SQIVND (reference sequence). The V gene end was trimmed by 3 bases and the J gene end by 4 bases; junction bases not matched to a gene: 7. The length of the CDR3 is 15 residues. For the CDR3, the DNA is TGTGCCAGTAGTATTGGACAGGGAACAATCTATGGCTACACCTTC. This gives the protein CASSIGQGTIYGYTF.

The rearrangement joins TRBV11-2 to TRBJ2-7; 8 bases line up with TRBD1. Germline V CDR1 and CDR2: SGHAT, FQNNGV. This CDR3 contains 15 residues. The trim removed 5 bases at V and 2 bases at J, leaving 8 bases unmatched. The CDR3 protein is CASSQPDRGAYEQYF. The DNA of the CDR3 is TGTGCCAGCAGCCAGCCCGACAGGGGAGCCTACGAGCAGTACTTC.

This clone occurred once. The V and J genes are TRBV5-8 and TRBJ2-7; tentative D call: TRBD1 (6 bases). Trimming removed 2 bases at V and 7 bases at J, with 13 bases between. Per the germline V gene, CDR1 is SGHTS and CDR2 is YDEGEE. The CDR3 has 13 residues. This chain's CDR3 is CASSLGGEGEQYF. The CDR3 coding sequence is TGTGCCAGCAGCTTAGGGGGTGAGGGAGAGCAGTACTTC.

The chain is built from TRBV19 and TRBJ1-2; no clear D gene. This CDR3 has 11 residues. CDR1 and CDR2 from the germline V gene are LNHDA and SQIVND (reference sequence). The V end lost 5 bases, the J end lost 4 bases, and 5 bases lay between the germline ends. CDR3 sequence (DNA): TGTGCCAGTAGTTTCGGCTATGGCTACACCTTC. Translation: CASSFGYGYTF.

This clone has more than one count but fewer than ten. For the CDR3, the DNA is TGTGCCAGCACGAATACAGGGAGAGGCTACACCTTC. Translating it yields CASTNTGRGYTF. The V gene is TRBV28, the J gene TRBJ1-2, with a possible D match to TRBD1 (6 bases). This CDR3 has 12 residues. Germline CDR1 MDHEN, CDR2 SYDVKM. V was shortened by 7 bases and J by 8 bases, with 14 bases between the two germline ends.

The chain employs TRBV29-1 and TRBJ1-2; possible D gene TRBD1, 5 bases. Germline lookup yields CDR1 SQVTM and CDR2 ANQGSEA. The CDR3 has 12 amino acids. Trimming shortened V by 7 bases and J by 4 bases, and 13 bases separated the two germline ends. The CDR3 bases are TGCAGCGCCCTCAGAAGGGGCTATGGCTACACCTTC. Translating gives CSALRRGYGYTF.

The gene calls are TRBV27 and TRBJ2-5; D gene uncertain. This CDR3 is built from 13 residues. Germline V gene data show CDR1 as MNHEY and CDR2 as SMNVEV (reference sequence). V was shortened by 5 bases and J by 7 bases, with 14 bases between the two germline ends. CDR3 sequence: CASSSSWAGTQYF. The CDR3 DNA reads TGTGCCAGCAGTAGCTCATGGGCAGGGACCCAGTACTTC.

J is TRBJ2-5 and V is TRBV5-4; TRBD2 aligns across 8 bases. The CDR3 is 14 amino acids. The junction had 6 bases not matched to a gene; V was cut back by 5 bases and J by 3 bases. Per the germline V gene, CDR1 is SGHNT and CDR2 is YYREEE (reference sequence). The chain's CDR3 is CASRIGLAKETQYF. As DNA, the CDR3 is TGTGCCAGCAGAATCGGACTAGCCAAAGAGACCCAGTACTTC.